The next 12 T cell receptor beta chains were all read from a single sample in a study of T cells expressing NK-cell markers. TCRdb reprocessed the 5' RACE reads and keeps a single row for each CDR3 protein, giving no DNA. In total, the table holds roughly 180,000 distinct CDR3 sequences. The material sequenced was blood T cells: a sorted CD56 or NKG2C T cell subset, CD4+ or CD8+ T cells, or bulk PBMC T cells (not recorded which). These receptors were collected from a woman aged 18 to 75 in good health.

The rearrangement uses TRBV12-3 or TRBV12-4 and TRBJ1-1; there is no DNA to check the TCRdb D call of TRBD1. The CDR3 contains 15 residues. This CDR3 reads CASSPMGTGNTEAFF.

J is TRBJ2-3 and V is TRBV7-3; without DNA, the TCRdb call of TRBD2 cannot be checked. The CDR3 runs to 17 residues. From germline, CDR1 is SGHTA and CDR2 FQGTGA. The CDR3 loop is CASSPLLGRGPQGTQYF.

V and J are TRBV5-1 and TRBJ2-5; TCRdb's D call of TRBD2 is untestable without DNA. Germline V gene data show CDR1 as SGHRS and CDR2 as YFSETQ. The length of the CDR3 is 15 residues. The CDR3 protein is CASSSLAGGEETQYF.

This sequence joins TRBV2 and TRBJ1-5; no DNA is available, so the TRBD1 call from TCRdb remains unchecked. The length of the CDR3 is 13 residues. Germline V CDR1 and CDR2: SNHLY, FYNNEI. The CDR3 here is CASAPQSNQPQHF.

The J gene is TRBJ1-1, the V gene TRBV21-1; without DNA, the TCRdb call of TRBD1 cannot be checked. TRBV21-1 counts as a pseudogene. The CDR3 contains 17 residues. This CDR3 is CASSNGDAVQGNTEAFF.

The genes are TRBV25-1 and TRBJ2-2; TCRdb's assignment of TRBD1 cannot be checked, as there is no DNA. This CDR3 spans 16 amino acids. CDR1 is MGHDK, CDR2 SYGVNS, per germline. CDR3 in amino acids: CASGTPGQGFTGELFF.

The V and J genes are TRBV7-9 and TRBJ1-6; the TCRdb call, TRBD1, lacks DNA for checking. CDR1 is SEHNR, CDR2 FQNEAQ, per germline (reference sequence). The CDR3 runs 17 residues. The CDR3 is CASSLPFFDRIGPPLHF.

This chain uses TRBV4-2 with TRBJ2-2. Germline V lookup: CDR1 LGHNA, CDR2 YNFKEQ. The CDR3 spans 15 residues. The CDR3 spells CASSQEGSNTGELFF.

This chain links TRBV5-1 with TRBJ1-2; TCRdb's D call, TRBD1, is unchecked because there is no DNA. The CDR3 totals 15 residues. Germline V gives CDR1 SGHRS, CDR2 YFSETQ. Here the CDR3 reads CASSQRQGSNYGYTF.

This rearrangement joins TRBV7-6 to TRBJ1-2; TCRdb's D call of TRBD1 is untestable without DNA. This CDR3 has 14 residues. The germline gives CDR1 SGHVS, CDR2 FNYEAQ. CDR3 sequence reads: CASSLITGTYGYTF.

The chain carries TRBV12-3 or TRBV12-4 and TRBJ1-6; TCRdb proposes TRBD1, but this gene call is untestable without DNA. CDR3 size: 14 residues. CDR3 sequence: CASTIGQGNSPLHF.

This sequence joins TRBV27 and TRBJ1-5. The CDR3 sequence is 14 residues long. Looked up from germline, CDR1 is MNHEY and CDR2 is SMNVEV (reference sequence). The CDR3 sequence: CASSLFGYNQPQHF.